Each of the 20 T cell receptor beta chains below was sequenced from the same sample in a study of blood T cells in healthy people across ages. Using a J-beta primer mix together with a sample-barcoded 5' primer, a second PCR was run for about 6 to 11 cycles. TCRdb reanalysed the 5' RACE reads using MiXCR and keeps one entry per CDR3 protein. In the table there are some 700,000 distinct CDR3 sequences, about 20% of which are singletons. Sequencing input: blood. These receptors all come from a man between 65 and 80 years old in good health.

This chain links TRBV10-2 with TRBJ2-3; 7 bases line up with TRBD1. This CDR3 has 14 residues. The germline gives CDR1 WSHSY, CDR2 SAAADI. V was pared by 6 bases and J by 4 bases, with 7 bases of the junction left unmatched. The CDR3 sequence is CASRGGLRPDTQYF. In DNA, the CDR3 is TGCGCCAGCAGAGGGGGCCTCCGTCCAGATACGCAGTATTTT.

This clonotype was seen only a few times. The chain couples TRBV20-1 to TRBJ2-5; TRBD2 aligns across 16 bases. The CDR3 is 16 amino acids. V lost 3 bases to trimming and J lost 3 bases; unmatched junction nucleotides: 4. CDR1 is DFQATT, CDR2 SNEGSKA, per germline (reference sequence). CDR3 loop: CSASSGTSGREETQYF. CDR3 in DNA: TGCAGTGCTAGTTCCGGGACTAGCGGGAGGGAAGAGACCCAGTACTTC.

CDR3 DNA sequence: TGTGCCAGCAGCTTCCGGACAGGGGGCCCCGGAAACACCATATATTTT. Translating it yields CASSFRTGGPGNTIYF. V gene TRBV5-6 combines with J gene TRBJ1-3; 11 bases agree with TRBD1. V shed 2 bases and J 4 bases; nucleotides not matched to a gene: 5. The germline CDR1 and CDR2 sequences are SGHDT and YYEEEE. The CDR3 sequence is 16 residues long.

This clonotype was seen more than once but under ten times. The chain couples TRBV3-1 to TRBJ2-1, with 8 bases identical to TRBD2. The closer fit of TRBJ2-7 to the DNA end suggests the J call may be wrong. Germline CDR1 and CDR2: LGHDT and YNNKEL (reference sequence). The CDR3 is 15 amino acids. CDR3 nucleotide sequence: TGTGCCAGCAGCCAGGCGGGGGGATCGGGCTACGAGCAGTACTTC. Its protein product is CASSQAGGSGYEQYF.

In this sample, this clonotype turned up a few times. This clone may be a read error of a much larger clone one base away. In DNA, the CDR3 is TGTGCCAGCAGTCTTTCGTCGCAGGTGGGGACTGAAGCTTTCTTT. It translates to CASSLSSQVGTEAFF. The V gene is TRBV12-3 or TRBV12-4, the J gene TRBJ1-1; D gene uncertain. The CDR3 totals 15 residues. V lost 5 bases, J lost 5 bases, and 18 bases lay in between.

This clonotype was detected only a few times. The chain joins TRBV5-1 to TRBJ2-1, with 8 bases that match TRBD2. The CDR3 runs to 15 residues. J gave up 8 bases and V 0 bases, and 7 bases lay outside the gene matches. Looked up from germline, CDR1 is SGHRS and CDR2 is YFSETQ. Here the CDR3 DNA reads TGCGCCAGCAGCTTGGGCGGGACTAGTCGCCATGAGCAGTTCTTC. Amino acid sequence: CASSLGGTSRHEQFF.

V is TRBV20-1 and J is TRBJ2-3; 14 bases agree with TRBD2. This CDR3 has 16 residues. V trimming: 3 bases; J trimming: 3 bases; junction bases outside the gene matches: 5. CDR1 is DFQATT, CDR2 SNEGSKA, per germline (reference sequence). The CDR3 nucleotides are TGCAGTGCTAGGGGGACTAGCGGGAGAGGGACAGATACGCAGTATTTT. Protein: CSARGTSGRGTDTQYF.

This clonotype has just one count. J is TRBJ1-1 and V is TRBV7-2; possible D gene TRBD1, 5 bases. CDR3 size: 15 residues. Germline CDR1 is SGHTA and CDR2 is FQGNSA. V lost 4 bases and J 6 bases, leaving 18 bases between the germline ends. The CDR3 sequence is CASSSPGGGGAEAFF. For the CDR3, the DNA is TGTGCCAGCAGCTCCCCCGGGGGAGGCGGCGCTGAAGCTTTCTTT.

The chain uses TRBV3-1 and TRBJ1-4; unclear D gene. Trimming removed 4 bases from V and 7 bases from J, with 13 bases in between. This CDR3 has 14 residues. Germline CDR1 LGHDT, CDR2 YNNKEL (reference sequence). Here the CDR3 DNA reads TGTGCCAGCAGCCCCAGTTGGGATAGTGAAAAACTGTTTTTT. Its protein product is CASSPSWDSEKLFF.

V gene TRBV20-1 combines with J gene TRBJ1-2; no clear D gene. This CDR3 comprises 15 residues. Trimming cost V 1 base and J 3 bases, with 15 bases left between them. The germline gives CDR1 DFQATT, CDR2 SNEGSKA (reference sequence). The CDR3 reads CSARVPGTVDYGYTF. For the CDR3, the DNA is TGCAGTGCTAGAGTCCCAGGTACTGTGGACTATGGCTACACCTTC.

The chain combines TRBV5-1 with TRBJ2-5; 7 nucleotides line up with TRBD2. Germline V gene sequence: CDR1 SGHRS, CDR2 YFSETQ. Trimming cost V 5 bases and J 12 bases; bases outside gene matches: 16. The CDR3 extends over 14 amino acids. The chain's CDR3 is CASRPTSRIPQEYF. Here the CDR3 DNA reads TGCGCCAGCAGACCGACTAGCAGGATACCTCAAGAGTACTTC.

The gene calls are TRBV25-1 and TRBJ1-6, with a tentative D call TRBD1 (6 bases). Trimming left V 1 base short and J 0 bases short, with 22 bases between. CDR3 length equals 21 residues. Per the germline V gene, CDR1 is MGHDK and CDR2 is SYGVNS. This CDR3 is CASSEWGVGGPLSSYNSPLHF. CDR3 nucleotide sequence: TGTGCCAGCAGTGAATGGGGGGTTGGGGGGCCCTTGAGCTCCTATAATTCACCCCTCCACTTT. Based on the CDR3 plus reference TRBV25-1 and TRBJ1-6, the full variable domain is EADIYQTPRYLVIGTGKKITLECSQTMGHDKMYWYQQDPGMELHLIHYSYGVNSTEKGDLSSESTVSRIRTEHFPLTLESARPSHTSQYLCASSEWGVGGPLSSYNSPLHFGNGTRLTVT.

This clonotype was detected many times. The chain couples TRBV20-1 to TRBJ2-5, with TRBD2 identical over 10 bases. Per the germline V gene, CDR1 is DFQATT and CDR2 is SNEGSKA (reference sequence). The CDR3 has 14 amino acids. With V trimmed by 6 bases and J by 1 base, 5 bases remained unmatched. CDR3 residues: CSAQRTSGQETQYF. The CDR3 bases are TGCAGTGCCCAAAGGACTAGCGGCCAAGAGACCCAGTACTTC.

This clonotype was found a few times. V and J are TRBV18 and TRBJ2-7; 8 bases agree with TRBD2. V shed 3 bases, J shed 4 bases, and the junction held 5 bases outside the gene matches. The CDR3 has 14 residues. Looked up from germline, CDR1 is KGHSH and CDR2 is LQKENI. The DNA of the CDR3 is TGTGCCAGCTCACCGAATAGCGGGGATTACGAGCAGTACTTC. Protein: CASSPNSGDYEQYF.

This rearrangement joins TRBV20-1 to TRBJ1-1; TRBD1 might be the D (6 bases). Trimming took off 5 bases at V and 0 bases at J, with 13 bases between the two ends. The germline V gene encodes CDR1 DFQATT and CDR2 SNEGSKA (reference sequence). The CDR3 is 14 residues long. CDR3 coding DNA: TGCAGTGCTCCTGGGGGGGCCATGAACACTGAAGCTTTCTTT. Translating gives CSAPGGAMNTEAFF.

This clonotype was seen more than once but under ten times. The rearrangement uses TRBV20-1 and TRBJ2-1, with D possibly matching TRBD2 (6 bases). The CDR3 runs to 14 residues. The germline CDR1 and CDR2 sequences are DFQATT and SNEGSKA (reference sequence). Trimming stripped 1 base from V and 6 bases from J, with 13 bases between. The CDR3 region has the DNA TGCAGTGCTAGAGTCCCCTTGGGAGGCAATGAGCAGTTCTTC. It is translated as CSARVPLGGNEQFF.

The chain has TRBV29-1 and TRBJ1-2; no clear D. V gave up 7 bases and J gave up 3 bases, with 15 bases separating them. Germline V gene sequence: CDR1 SQVTM, CDR2 ANQGSEA. The CDR3 is made up of 13 amino acids. Here the CDR3 reads CSAMVRSDYGYTF. For the CDR3, the DNA is TGCAGCGCCATGGTGCGGAGCGACTATGGCTACACCTTC.

V usage is TRBV29-1 and J usage is TRBJ2-1; D unclear. The CDR3 totals 15 residues. V lost 1 base and J 2 bases, leaving 12 bases between the germline ends. Germline CDR1 and CDR2: SQVTM and ANQGSEA. The CDR3 nucleotides read TGCAGCGTTGAAGGAAGTCGGGTAGCCTACAATGAGCAGTTCTTC. Its protein is CSVEGSRVAYNEQFF.

This clonotype has at least ten counts. The chain combines TRBV9 with TRBJ2-7; TRBD1 is a possible D gene (5 bases). In germline, CDR1 is SGDLS, CDR2 YYNGEE. Trimming removed 2 bases at V and 0 bases at J, with 15 bases between. This CDR3 spans 16 amino acids. The CDR3 bases are TGTGCCAGCAGCGTTGTCTCAGGGTCGAGCTCCTACGAGCAGTACGTC. Translation: CASSVVSGSSSYEQYV.

The rearrangement links TRBV25-1 to TRBJ2-2; D is unresolved. Trimming removed 0 bases at V and 1 base at J, with 6 bases between. This CDR3 is 15 amino acids long. Looked up from germline, CDR1 is MGHDK and CDR2 is SYGVNS. This chain's CDR3 is CASSEYNGNTGELFF. The CDR3 bases are TGTGCCAGCAGTGAATATAACGGGAACACCGGGGAGCTGTTTTTT.